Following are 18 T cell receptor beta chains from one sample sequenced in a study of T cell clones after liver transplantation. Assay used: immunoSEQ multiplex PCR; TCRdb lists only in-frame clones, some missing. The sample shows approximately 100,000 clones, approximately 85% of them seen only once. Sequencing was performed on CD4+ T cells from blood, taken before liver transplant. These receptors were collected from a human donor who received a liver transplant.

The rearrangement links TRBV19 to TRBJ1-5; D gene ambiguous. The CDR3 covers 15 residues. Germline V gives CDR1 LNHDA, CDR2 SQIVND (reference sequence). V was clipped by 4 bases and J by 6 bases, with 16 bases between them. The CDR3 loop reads CASSTISREGQPQHF. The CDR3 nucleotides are TGTGCCAGTAGTACCATCTCTAGGGAGGGTCAGCCCCAGCATTTT.

CDR3 sequence: CASSRGTRQETQYF. The CDR3, as DNA: TGTGCCAGCAGTAGAGGGACTAGACAAGAGACCCAGTACTTC. The rearrangement uses TRBV6-1 and TRBJ2-5, with 8 bases that match TRBD2. The CDR3 spans 14 residues. Germline CDR1 reads MNHNS; CDR2 reads SASEGT. The ends lost 5 bases at V and 2 bases at J; junction bases unmatched: 4.

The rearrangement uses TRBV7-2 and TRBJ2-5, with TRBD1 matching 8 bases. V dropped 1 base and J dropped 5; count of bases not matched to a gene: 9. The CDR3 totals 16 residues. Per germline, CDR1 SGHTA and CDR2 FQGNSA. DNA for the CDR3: TGTGCCAGCAGCTTAGAAGGGGACAGGAGGAGCGAGACCCAGTACTTC. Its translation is CASSLEGDRRSETQYF.

The CDR3 DNA sequence: TGTGCCAGCAGCACCCCCGAGGGTGGCCCGAGCTCTGGGGCCAACGTCCTGACTTTC. Its protein product is CASSTPEGGPSSGANVLTF. The rearrangement uses TRBV7-3 and TRBJ2-6; maybe TRBD2 (5 bases). Germline assignment: CDR1 SGHTA and CDR2 FQGTGA. V was shortened by 5 bases and J by 0 bases, with 20 bases between the two germline ends. This CDR3 contains 19 residues. Full variable domain (outside the CDR3, taken from reference TRBV7-3 and TRBJ2-6): GAGVSQTPSNKVTEKGKYVELRCDPISGHTALYWYRQSLGQGPEFLIYFQGTGAADDSGLPNDRFFAVRPEGSVSTLKIQRTERGDSAVYLCASSTPEGGPSSGANVLTFGAGSRLTVL.

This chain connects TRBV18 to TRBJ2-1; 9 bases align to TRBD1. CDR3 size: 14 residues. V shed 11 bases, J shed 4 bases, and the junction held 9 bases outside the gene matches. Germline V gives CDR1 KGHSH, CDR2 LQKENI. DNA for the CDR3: TGTGCCGGGACACAGGGGGCTGTTTACAATGAGCAGTTCTTC. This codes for CAGTQGAVYNEQFF.

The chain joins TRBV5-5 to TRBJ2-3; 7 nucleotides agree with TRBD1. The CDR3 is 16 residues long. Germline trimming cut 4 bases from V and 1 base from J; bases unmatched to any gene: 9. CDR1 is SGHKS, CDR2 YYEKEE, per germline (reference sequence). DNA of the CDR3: TGTGCCAGCAGCCGAAGCGACAGGGTGGGCACAGATACGCAGTATTTT. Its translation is CASSRSDRVGTDTQYF.

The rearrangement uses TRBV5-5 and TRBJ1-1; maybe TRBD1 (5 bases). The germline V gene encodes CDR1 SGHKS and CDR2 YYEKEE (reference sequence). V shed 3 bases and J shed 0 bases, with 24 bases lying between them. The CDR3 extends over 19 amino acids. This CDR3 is CASSSTYHDSPRMNTEAFF. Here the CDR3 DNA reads TGTGCCAGCAGCTCAACCTACCATGACAGCCCTCGAATGAACACTGAAGCTTTCTTT.

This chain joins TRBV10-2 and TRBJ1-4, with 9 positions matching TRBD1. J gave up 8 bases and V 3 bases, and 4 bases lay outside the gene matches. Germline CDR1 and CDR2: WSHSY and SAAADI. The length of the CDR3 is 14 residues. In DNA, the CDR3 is TGCGCCAGCAGTGAAGGGACAGGGAGGGAAAAACTGTTTTTT. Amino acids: CASSEGTGREKLFF.

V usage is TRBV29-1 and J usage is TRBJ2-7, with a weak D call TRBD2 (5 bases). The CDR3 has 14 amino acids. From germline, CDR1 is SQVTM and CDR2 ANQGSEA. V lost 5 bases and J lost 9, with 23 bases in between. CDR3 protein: CSVITGWATGRQYF. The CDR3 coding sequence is TGCAGCGTTATCACGGGATGGGCGACGGGAAGGCAGTACTTC.

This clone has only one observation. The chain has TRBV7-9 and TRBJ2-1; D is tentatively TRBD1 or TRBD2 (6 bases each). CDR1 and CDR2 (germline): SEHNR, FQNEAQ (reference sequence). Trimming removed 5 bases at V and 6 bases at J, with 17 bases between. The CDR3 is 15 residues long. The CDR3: CASSPSWGAINEQFF. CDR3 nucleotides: TGTGCCAGCAGCCCGAGCTGGGGGGCGATCAATGAGCAGTTCTTC.

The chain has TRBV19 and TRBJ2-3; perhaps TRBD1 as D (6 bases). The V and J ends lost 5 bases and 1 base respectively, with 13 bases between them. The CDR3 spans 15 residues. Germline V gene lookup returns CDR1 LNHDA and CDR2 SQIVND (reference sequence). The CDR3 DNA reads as TGTGCCAGTAGTCTCCGAGGGGGTGGCACAGATACGCAGTATTTT. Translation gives CASSLRGGGTDTQYF.

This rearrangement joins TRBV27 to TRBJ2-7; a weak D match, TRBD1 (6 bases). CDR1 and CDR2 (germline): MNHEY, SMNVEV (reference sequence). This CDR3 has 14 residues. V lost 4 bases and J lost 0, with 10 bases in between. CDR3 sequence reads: CASSSGAASYEQYF. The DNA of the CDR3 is TGTGCCAGCAGTTCAGGGGCGGCCTCCTACGAGCAGTACTTC.

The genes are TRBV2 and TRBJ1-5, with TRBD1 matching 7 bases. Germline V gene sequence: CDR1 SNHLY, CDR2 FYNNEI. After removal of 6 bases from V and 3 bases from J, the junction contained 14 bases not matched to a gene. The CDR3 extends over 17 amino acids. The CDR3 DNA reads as TGTGCCAGCAGACAGGACAGGATGACCCTTTCCAATCAGCCCCAGCATTTT. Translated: CASRQDRMTLSNQPQHF.

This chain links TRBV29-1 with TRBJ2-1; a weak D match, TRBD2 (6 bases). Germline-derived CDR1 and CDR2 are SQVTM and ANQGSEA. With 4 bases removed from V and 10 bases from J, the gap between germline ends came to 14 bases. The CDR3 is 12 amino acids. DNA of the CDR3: TGCAGCGTTGGACTAGAAAGGCGGGAGCAGTTCTTC. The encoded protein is CSVGLERREQFF.

This CDR3 reads CASSLASNEQFF. The DNA for the CDR3 is TGTGCCAGCAGCTTAGCCAGTAATGAGCAGTTCTTC. This sequence joins TRBV11-2 and TRBJ2-1, with D uncertain. Germline V gene lookup returns CDR1 SGHAT and CDR2 FQNNGV. V lost 1 base to trimming and J lost 7 bases, with 5 bases between them. CDR3 length: 12 amino acids.

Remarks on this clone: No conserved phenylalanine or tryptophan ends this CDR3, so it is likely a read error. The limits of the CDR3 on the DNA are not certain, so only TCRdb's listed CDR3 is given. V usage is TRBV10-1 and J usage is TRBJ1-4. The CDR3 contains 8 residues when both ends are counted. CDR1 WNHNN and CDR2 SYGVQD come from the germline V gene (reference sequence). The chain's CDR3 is CASRGSFL.

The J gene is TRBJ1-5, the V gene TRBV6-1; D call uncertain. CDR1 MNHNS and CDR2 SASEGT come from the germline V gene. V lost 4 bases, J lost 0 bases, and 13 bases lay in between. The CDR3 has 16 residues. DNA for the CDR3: TGTGCCAGCAGTGTCCCGGGCGGCTATAGCAATCAGCCCCAGCATTTT. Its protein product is CASSVPGGYSNQPQHF.

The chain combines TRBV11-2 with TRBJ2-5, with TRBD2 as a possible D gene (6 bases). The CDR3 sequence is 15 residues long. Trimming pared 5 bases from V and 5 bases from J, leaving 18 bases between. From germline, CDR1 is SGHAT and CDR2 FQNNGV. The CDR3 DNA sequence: TGTGCCAGCAGCCCGGACTACGGGAGCCCGGAGACCCAGTACTTC. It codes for CASSPDYGSPETQYF. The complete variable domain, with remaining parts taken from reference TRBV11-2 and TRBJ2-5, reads EAGVAQSPRYKIIEKRQSVAFWCNPISGHATLYWYQQILGQGPKLLIQFQNNGVVDDSQLPKDRFSAERLKGVDSTLKIQPAKLEDSAVYLCASSPDYGSPETQYFGPGTRLLVL.